This TCR beta chain was captured in a study of blood T cell repertoires in COVID-19. Seattle enrolled patients during active infection and tracked them longitudinally. Only in-frame clones appear in the TCRdb table, and some are missing; sequencing was by immunoSEQ multiplex PCR. Counted here are 350,000 to 450,000 clones, around 91% occurring once; the ten biggest clones make up around 1.5%. The sequencing input was peripheral blood. The TCR sequence derives from a woman in her thirties or forties with COVID-19, enrolled during active disease.

The CDR3 nucleotides are TGTGCCAGCAGCCAAGATTCGGCAGGACTCGGGTCTGGGGCCAACGTCCTGACTTTC. This sequence encodes CASSQDSAGLGSGANVLTF. The chain combines TRBV3-1 (or the pseudogene TRBV3-2) with TRBJ2-6, with a weak D call TRBD2 (5 bases). The CDR3 consists of 19 residues. Deletions cut 0 bases from V and 1 base from J, with 16 bases between. Germline CDR1 and CDR2: LGHDT and YNNKEL (reference sequence).